This T cell receptor (beta chain) emerged from a study of regulatory T cells in long-lasting Graves disease. Turning to the study itself: Antithyroid drugs had been taken by newly diagnosed Graves' patients for under 3 months.

CDR1 SGHVS and CDR2 FNYEAQ come from the germline V gene. The CDR3 is 16 amino acids. Trimming cost V 2 bases and J 9 bases, with 19 bases left between them. Building the TCR beta libraries relied on iRepertoire HTBI primers, and CDR3 regions underwent Arm-PCR. TCRdb reprocessed the multiplex PCR reads with MiXCR, giving one entry per CDR3 protein. The table shows approximately 400,000 distinct CDR3 sequences, with 12% occurring only once. Time point indicated: newly diagnosed GD, antithyroid drugs for less than 3 months. The TCR library was made from RNA extracted from PBMCs. Study-wide results and limits: Persistent disease preferred TRBV28, TRBJ1-2 and TRBJ2-5.

As to this clonotype: The antigen remains unidentified. A read error is possible here, since a much larger clone lies one base away.

These records were also assigned to another study, of T cells in Graves' hyperthyroidism and ophthalmopathy. As reported in that work: Hyperthyroidism was newly diagnosed in patients aged 18 to 65 (duration under 2 months). Stable hyperthyroidism was told apart from ophthalmopathy by a model built on 13 V-J features.

The TCR comes from a young woman with Graves disease. The sample consisted of peripheral blood mononuclear cells (PBMCs), taken at new diagnosis, from a patient treated with antithyroid drugs. The J gene is TRBJ2-2, the V gene TRBV7-6; no reliable D call. The CDR3 reads CASSLTFPRLTRELFF. CDR3 sequence (DNA): TGTGCCAGCAGCTTAACTTTTCCCCGATTGACCCGGGAGCTGTTTTTT.